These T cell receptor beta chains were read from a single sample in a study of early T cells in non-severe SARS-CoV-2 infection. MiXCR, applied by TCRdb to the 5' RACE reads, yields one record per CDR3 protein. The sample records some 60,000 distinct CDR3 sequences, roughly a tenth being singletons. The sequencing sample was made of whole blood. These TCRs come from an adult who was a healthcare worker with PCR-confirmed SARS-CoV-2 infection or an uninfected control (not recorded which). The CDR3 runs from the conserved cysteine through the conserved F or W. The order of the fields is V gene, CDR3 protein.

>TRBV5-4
CASSLAGGQKIYNEQFF
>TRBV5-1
CASSLGTSGRYNEQFF
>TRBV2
CASTTGLAEAKNIQYF
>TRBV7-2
CASSRLAGAADTQYF
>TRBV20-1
CSARTGDTQYF
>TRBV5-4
CASSGGSSLGNSPLHF
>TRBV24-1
CATSEPRQGWADTQYF
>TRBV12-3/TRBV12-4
CASSPTGTGETEAFF
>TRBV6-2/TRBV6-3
CASSYVPYSYEQYF
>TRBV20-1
CSATRGSYEQYF
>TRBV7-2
CASSLRTGPETQYF
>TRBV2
CASSEALAGTGVHEQYF
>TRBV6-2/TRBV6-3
CASTTGEAGGRYEQYF
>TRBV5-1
CASSLLQGETDTQYF
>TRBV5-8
CASSLGHTEAFF
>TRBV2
CASSEPIPPSF
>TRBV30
CAWGDYEQYF
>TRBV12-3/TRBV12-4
CASSFTRQNNEKLFF
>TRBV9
CASSPRLGGAGNTIYF
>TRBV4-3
CASSQEGQGGTDTQYF
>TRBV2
CASNQGQTYEQYF
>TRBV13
CASSAFRGVHYEQYF
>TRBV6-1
CASSEAAGSTDTQYF